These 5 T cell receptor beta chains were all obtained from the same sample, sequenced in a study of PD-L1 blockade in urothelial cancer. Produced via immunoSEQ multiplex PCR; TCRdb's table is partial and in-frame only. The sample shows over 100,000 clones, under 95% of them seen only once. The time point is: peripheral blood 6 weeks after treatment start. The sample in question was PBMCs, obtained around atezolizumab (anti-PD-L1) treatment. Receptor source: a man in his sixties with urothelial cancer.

The CDR3 bases are TGTGCCAGCAGCGTACTAGCGGGGGGCATCCGGACAGATACGCAGTATTTT. Its protein product is CASSVLAGGIRTDTQYF. The chain links TRBV9 to TRBJ2-3; 11 bases agree with TRBD2. The CDR3 is made up of 17 amino acids. The V gene end was trimmed by 1 base and the J gene end by 3 bases; junction bases not matched to a gene: 7. Germline V gives CDR1 SGDLS, CDR2 YYNGEE.

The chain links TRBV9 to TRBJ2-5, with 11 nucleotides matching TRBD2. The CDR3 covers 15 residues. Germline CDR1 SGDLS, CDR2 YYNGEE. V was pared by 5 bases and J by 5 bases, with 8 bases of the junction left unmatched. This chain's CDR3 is CASSISGRASETQYF. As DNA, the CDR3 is TGTGCCAGCAGTATTAGCGGGAGGGCCTCTGAGACCCAGTACTTC.

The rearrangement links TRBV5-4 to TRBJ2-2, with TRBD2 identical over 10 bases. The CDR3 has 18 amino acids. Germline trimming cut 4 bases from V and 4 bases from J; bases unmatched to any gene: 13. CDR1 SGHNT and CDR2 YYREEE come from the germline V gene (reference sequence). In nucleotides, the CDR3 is TGTGCCAGCAGCCTTACCATGGCTAGCGGGAGTTTCACCGGGGAGCTGTTTTTT. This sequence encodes CASSLTMASGSFTGELFF. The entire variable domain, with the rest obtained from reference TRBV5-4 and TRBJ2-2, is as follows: ETGVTQSPTHLIKTRGQQVTLRCSSQSGHNTVSWYQQALGQGPQFIFQYYREEENGRGNFPPRFSGLQFPNYSSELNVNALELDDSALYLCASSLTMASGSFTGELFFGEGSRLTVL.

The CDR3 DNA is TGCAGCGTGGGGACAGGCCTCTACGAGCAGTACTTC. As protein: CSVGTGLYEQYF. The V gene is TRBV29-1, the J gene TRBJ2-7; 8 nucleotides match TRBD1. Germline V gives CDR1 SQVTM, CDR2 ANQGSEA. The CDR3 is 12 residues long. Losses at the gene ends were 6 bases for V and 3 bases for J; bases not matched to a gene: 4.

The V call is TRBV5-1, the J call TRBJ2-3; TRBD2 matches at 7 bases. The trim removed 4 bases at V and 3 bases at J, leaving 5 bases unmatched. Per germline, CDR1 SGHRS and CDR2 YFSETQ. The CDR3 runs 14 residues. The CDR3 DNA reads TGCGCCAGCAGCGAGGGCGGGGGTACAGATACGCAGTATTTT. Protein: CASSEGGGTDTQYF.